These 24 T cell receptor beta chains came from one sample sequenced in a study of blood T cells in healthy people across ages. A second PCR, run for about 6 to 11 cycles, used a sample-barcoded 5' primer plus a J-beta primer mix. TCRdb re-analysed the 5' RACE reads in MiXCR, keeping a single row per CDR3 protein. This sample carries around 1,000,000 distinct CDR3 sequences, roughly two fifths of them seen once, and the ten largest clones take around 14%. Material for sequencing was blood. These receptors all stem from a young man in good health.

J is TRBJ2-4 and V is TRBV12-3 or TRBV12-4; no clear D. This CDR3 region has 15 residues. Trimming shortened V by 5 bases and J by 6 bases, and 17 bases separated the two germline ends. The CDR3 bases are TGTGCCAGCAGTCCAGGCCCCGGCGGAAGAAACATTCAGTACTTC. Protein: CASSPGPGGRNIQYF.

This clonotype was counted between two and nine times. The chain recombines TRBV6-5 with TRBJ2-3, with 12 bases that match TRBD2. CDR3 size: 14 residues. The germline V gene has CDR1 MNHEY and CDR2 SVGAGI. The trim removed 8 bases at V and 9 bases at J, leaving 9 bases unmatched. CDR3 DNA: TGTGCCAGCTTTCGACTAGCGGGGGAAGGGACGCAGTATTTT. It encodes CASFRLAGEGTQYF.

V is TRBV5-1 and J is TRBJ2-3; 7 bases match TRBD2. Unmatched junction bases numbered 5, after V lost 4 bases and J lost 6 bases. In germline, CDR1 is SGHRS, CDR2 YFSETQ. This CDR3 is 13 amino acids long. CDR3 amino acids: CASSGSGGDTQYF. CDR3 coding DNA: TGCGCCAGCAGCGGCTCCGGGGGGGATACGCAGTATTTT.

Details on this clonotype: One end of the junction fails to match germline, which may point to a read error. The chain combines TRBV12-3 or TRBV12-4 with TRBJ1-2, with D possibly being TRBD1 (5 bases). The CDR3 has 12 amino acids. The CDR3 DNA is TGTGCCAGCAGTTTGGGGCACGATGGCCACACCTTC. Translating gives CASSLGHDGHTF.

The rearrangement joins TRBV29-1 to TRBJ1-1, with a weak D call TRBD1 (5 bases). This CDR3 is built from 12 residues. Germline V gene sequence: CDR1 SQVTM, CDR2 ANQGSEA. In DNA, the CDR3 is TGCCTGACTAGGGGAGGGGAAGGTGAAGCTTTCTTT. It codes for CLTRGGEGEAFF. Looking up the rest from reference TRBV29-1 and TRBJ1-1 gives the full variable domain: SAVISQKPSRDICQRGTSLTIQCQVDSQVTMMFWYRQQPGQSLTLIATANQGSEATYESGFVIDKFPISRPNLTFSTLTVSNMSPEDSSIYLCLTRGGEGEAFFGQGTRLTVV.

V gene TRBV10-3 combines with J gene TRBJ2-7; D could derive from TRBD1 or TRBD2 (5 bases each). V lost 4 bases, J lost 6 bases, and 13 bases lay in between. Germline V gene sequence: CDR1 ENHRY, CDR2 SYGVKD. This CDR3 is built from 13 residues. The CDR3 loop reads CAISGERGREQYF. The CDR3 coding sequence is TGTGCCATCAGTGGGGAACGGGGACGCGAGCAGTACTTC.

In this sample, this clonotype turned up a few times. This chain connects TRBV4-3 to TRBJ2-5; D might be TRBD1 (6 bases). The CDR3 length is 15 residues. Trimming removed 0 bases from V and 2 bases from J, with 10 bases in between. CDR1 is LGHNA and CDR2 is YSLEER in the germline V gene. The CDR3 loop is CASSQDSRGQETQYF. In nucleotides, the CDR3 is TGCGCCAGCAGCCAAGATAGCAGGGGACAAGAGACCCAGTACTTC.

The chain employs TRBV2 and TRBJ2-1; D possibly uses TRBD1 or TRBD2 (6 bases each). Germline CDR1 reads SNHLY; CDR2 reads FYNNEI. The CDR3 length is 15 residues. V dropped 7 bases and J dropped 3 bases, with 16 bases sitting between them. The CDR3 is CASIPFGGLYNEQFF. CDR3 sequence (DNA): TGTGCCAGCATACCCTTCGGGGGCCTCTACAATGAGCAGTTCTTC.

The sample holds one count of this clonotype. The chain couples TRBV7-9 to TRBJ1-4, with TRBD1 as a possible D gene (5 bases). Trimming removed 6 bases at V and 6 bases at J, with 17 bases between. This CDR3 is 15 amino acids long. Germline CDR1 SEHNR, CDR2 FQNEAQ (reference sequence). The CDR3 is CASSFRGVMDEKLFF. The CDR3 DNA is TGTGCCAGCAGTTTTAGAGGGGTGATGGATGAAAAACTGTTTTTT.

This chain connects TRBV4-1 to TRBJ2-2; D uncertain. The V end was cut by 0 bases, the J end by 0 bases, with 11 bases between. CDR3 length equals 17 residues. Germline V gene lookup returns CDR1 MGHRA and CDR2 YSYEKL. The DNA for the CDR3 is TGCGCCAGCAGCCAAGATTTTTTGGCCGCGAACACCGGGGAGCTGTTTTTT. This sequence encodes CASSQDFLAANTGELFF.

This clonotype was seen only once. The rearrangement links TRBV6-2 or TRBV6-3 to TRBJ2-3; D unclear. This CDR3 comprises 12 residues. In germline, CDR1 is MNHEY, CDR2 SVGEGT. V gave up 1 base and J gave up 5 bases, with 4 bases separating them. CDR3 nucleotide sequence: TGTGCCAGCAGTTACTGGGAAGATACGCAGTATTTT. As protein: CASSYWEDTQYF.

This clonotype was seen only a few times. The chain joins TRBV10-3 to TRBJ2-7; D may be TRBD1 or TRBD2 (5 bases each). Per the germline V gene, CDR1 is ENHRY and CDR2 is SYGVKD. Trimming left V 8 bases short and J 7 bases short, with 18 bases between. The CDR3 contains 13 residues. For the CDR3, the DNA is TGTGCCATCGCCGGGACGGCCATAGGAGAGCAGTACTTC. Translated, it gives CAIAGTAIGEQYF.

The sample holds a few counts of this clonotype. This chain uses TRBV27 with TRBJ1-1; perhaps TRBD1 as D (5 bases). This CDR3 is 15 amino acids long. Germline assignment: CDR1 MNHEY and CDR2 SMNVEV (reference sequence). Trimming pared 5 bases from V and 2 bases from J, leaving 15 bases between. The CDR3 is CASSRAPRVNTEAFF. CDR3 nucleotide sequence: TGTGCCAGCAGTCGTGCTCCCAGGGTCAACACTGAAGCTTTCTTT.

V is TRBV9 and J is TRBJ1-1; 8 bases agree with TRBD1. The CDR3 consists of 15 residues. V shed 4 bases and J 3 bases; nucleotides not matched to a gene: 8. The V gene's germline CDR1 is SGDLS and CDR2 YYNGEE. The CDR3 coding sequence is TGTGCCAGCAGCCCCTGGACAGGGAGGGACACTGAAGCTTTCTTT. Amino acid sequence: CASSPWTGRDTEAFF.

This clonotype turned up a few times. V gene TRBV6-2 or TRBV6-3 combines with J gene TRBJ2-1; either TRBD1 or TRBD2 may fit D (5 bases each). Trimming took 1 base from V and 2 from J, leaving 9 bases between them. There are 15 residues in the CDR3. Germline V CDR1 and CDR2: MNHEY, SVGEGT. CDR3 bases: TGTGCCAGCAGTTACTGGGACCCTACCTACAATGAGCAGTTCTTC. It yields the protein CASSYWDPTYNEQFF.

Comments on this clonotype: A much larger clone sits a single nucleotide away, making a read error possible. This chain uses TRBV20-1 with TRBJ2-1; possibly TRBD2 for D (6 bases). This CDR3 has 12 residues. CDR1 is DFQATT, CDR2 SNEGSKA, per germline (reference sequence). CDR3 DNA: TGCAGTGTTAGATACGGGGGTGTTGAGCAGTTCTTC. It is translated as CSVRYGGVEQFF.

This clonotype was recorded a few times. The rearrangement uses TRBV13 and TRBJ1-2, with D perhaps matching TRBD1 (6 bases). Per the germline V gene, CDR1 is PRHDT and CDR2 is FYEKMQ (reference sequence). Trimming cost V 4 bases and J 7 bases, with 22 bases left between them. This CDR3 spans 16 amino acids. In DNA, the CDR3 is TGTGCCAGCAGCTCGTCAGGGACATCCAAACGACGTGGCTACACCTTC. Protein product: CASSSSGTSKRRGYTF.

This chain uses TRBV4-3 with TRBJ1-2; 9 bases are a match to TRBD1. Germline V gene sequence: CDR1 LGHNA, CDR2 YSLEER. Trimming at V came to 4 bases and at J to 8 bases, leaving 11 bases not matched to a gene. CDR3 length equals 15 residues. The CDR3 DNA reads TGCGCCAGCAGCCGAGATCTAGGGACAGGGTACGGCTACACCTTC. This gives the protein CASSRDLGTGYGYTF.

J is TRBJ2-5 and V is TRBV6-2 or TRBV6-3; D remains ambiguous. Germline-derived CDR1 and CDR2 are MNHEY and SVGEGT. The ends were cut back, 2 bases at V and 4 bases at J, with 14 bases in the middle. This CDR3 is 15 amino acids long. CDR3: CASSYLDRETETQYF. DNA for the CDR3: TGTGCCAGCAGTTACCTCGACCGAGAAACAGAGACCCAGTACTTC.

The genes are TRBV7-8 and TRBJ2-4; D might be TRBD1 or TRBD2, each matching 5 bases. The better agreement between TRBJ2-7 and the DNA end casts doubt on the J call. Germline V gene lookup returns CDR1 SGHVS and CDR2 FQNEAQ. CDR3 length: 14 amino acids. The CDR3 loop reads CASSAPGRLYEQYF. In nucleotides, the CDR3 is TGTGCCAGCAGCGCTCCGGGACGGCTTTACGAGCAGTACTTC.

The genes are TRBV13 and TRBJ2-7; TRBD1 agrees at 9 bases. Trimming cost V 6 bases and J 4 bases; bases outside gene matches: 7. Germline V lookup: CDR1 PRHDT, CDR2 FYEKMQ (reference sequence). This CDR3 region has 14 residues. CDR3 protein: CASRRTGDSYEQYF. For the CDR3, the DNA is TGTGCCAGCAGAAGGACAGGGGATTCTTACGAGCAGTACTTC.

V usage is TRBV25-1 and J usage is TRBJ2-5; TRBD1 or TRBD2 may be the D gene (6 bases each). CDR1 is MGHDK and CDR2 is SYGVNS in the germline V gene. This CDR3 region has 13 residues. V was trimmed by 6 bases and J by 5 bases, leaving 13 bases between them. In DNA form, the CDR3 reads TGTGCCAGCAGGACAGGTGGAGGGGAGACCCAGTACTTC. Protein sequence: CASRTGGGETQYF.

The rearrangement uses TRBV27 and TRBJ2-2; D is perhaps TRBD2 (6 bases). This CDR3 has 13 amino acids. Germline CDR1 MNHEY, CDR2 SMNVEV (reference sequence). The V and J ends lost 8 bases and 5 bases respectively, with 12 bases between them. The CDR3: CASPGAGTGELFF. CDR3 nucleotides: TGTGCCAGCCCCGGCGCGGGGACCGGGGAGCTGTTTTTT.

The genes are TRBV7-6 and TRBJ1-1; 8 positions agree with TRBD1. The germline CDR1 and CDR2 sequences are SGHVS and FNYEAQ. The CDR3 has 16 amino acids. Losses at the gene ends were 5 bases for V and 0 bases for J; bases not matched to a gene: 8. This CDR3 is CASSQEDRALNTEAFF. CDR3 nucleotide sequence: TGTGCCAGCAGCCAAGAGGACAGGGCCCTGAACACTGAAGCTTTCTTT.